Listed below are T cell receptor beta chains from one sample, sequenced in a study of T and B cells in COVID-19 patients. TCRdb re-analysed the multiplex PCR reads in MiXCR, keeping a single row per CDR3 protein. There are some 4,000 distinct CDR3 sequences in the sample; less than 25% occur only once, and around a quarter lies in the top ten. Sample: blood. All receptors derive from a human donor with active COVID-19. Both conserved end residues are part of each CDR3. Each record gives: CDR3 length, J gene, D gene, V gene, clone size, CDR3 protein, CDR3 DNA. D genes are given only for firm matches. Clone size is given for some rows only: seen once, a few or many times, or a class if the clone is expanded.

15,TRBJ2-4,.,TRBV7-2,.,CASSLARRWEDIQYF,TGTGCCAGCAGCTTAGCCAGGCGGTGGGAGGACATTCAGTACTTC
15,TRBJ2-7,TRBD1,TRBV29-1,.,CSVEDPGQSSYEQYF,TGCAGCGTTGAAGACCCGGGACAGAGCTCCTACGAGCAGTACTTC
15,TRBJ2-5,TRBD1,TRBV12-3/TRBV12-4,medium-sized,CASSRTGVDGETQYF,TGTGCCAGCAGTCGGACAGGGGTTGACGGGGAGACCCAGTACTTC
15,TRBJ2-7,TRBD2,TRBV5-1,few,CASSEWGTSEYEQYF,TGCGCCAGCAGCGAGTGGGGGACTAGCGAATACGAGCAGTACTTC
13,TRBJ2-5,.,TRBV29-1,large,CSVEELTGETQYF,TGCAGCGTTGAGGAACTCACCGGGGAGACCCAGTACTTC
13,TRBJ1-2,.,TRBV5-4,few,CASSYDRHYGYTF,TGTGCCAGCAGCTACGACAGGCACTATGGCTACACCTTC
16,TRBJ2-3,TRBD2,TRBV6-1,medium-sized,CASRPAGTTSTDTQYF,TGTGCCAGCAGACCGGCCGGGACTACGAGCACAGATACGCAGTATTTT
13,TRBJ2-7,.,TRBV7-2,few,CASSLNQRSEQYF,TGTGCCAGCAGCCTTAACCAGCGTTCCGAGCAGTACTTC
13,TRBJ2-7,.,TRBV20-1,few,CSARVGGFYEQYF,TGCAGTGCTAGAGTTGGCGGGTTCTACGAGCAGTACTTC
14,TRBJ1-1,.,TRBV7-6,.,CASSSQQGNTEAFF,TGTGCCAGCAGCTCACAACAGGGGAACACTGAAGCTTTCTTT
14,TRBJ2-7,TRBD1,TRBV20-1,.,CSASPGTGGYEQYF,TGCAGTGCTTCCCCCGGGACAGGGGGCTACGAGCAGTACTTC
15,TRBJ2-5,.,TRBV6-2/TRBV6-3,medium-sized,CASSPIGDSQETQYF,TGTGCCAGCAGTCCCATCGGCGATTCCCAAGAGACCCAGTACTTC
15,TRBJ1-4,.,TRBV5-1,.,CASSLAGATNEKLFF,TGCGCCAGCAGCTTGGCAGGGGCGACTAATGAAAAACTGTTTTTT
15,TRBJ1-5,.,TRBV4-3,.,CASSQDRAYNQPQHF,TGCGCCAGCAGCCAAGACCGGGCGTACAATCAGCCCCAGCATTTT
15,TRBJ2-2,.,TRBV27,medium-sized,CASSLGRFNTGELFF,TGTGCCAGCAGTTTAGGGCGGTTTAACACCGGGGAGCTGTTTTTT
15,TRBJ2-2,.,TRBV4-3,many,CASSQEPQVPGELFF,TGCGCCAGCAGCCAAGAGCCCCAGGTTCCCGGGGAGCTGTTTTTT
14,TRBJ2-1,.,TRBV5-6,.,CASSLDLGLNEQFF,TGCGCCAGCAGCTTGGATCTAGGATTAAATGAGCAGTTCTTC
13,TRBJ1-1,TRBD1,TRBV19,medium-sized,CASSLAGGGGAFF,TGTGCCAGTAGTCTCGCAGGGGGTGGAGGAGCTTTCTTT
19,TRBJ2-1,TRBD2,TRBV24-1,medium-sized,CATSDSGTVVAGALNEQFF,TGTGCCACCAGTGATTCTGGAACCGTAGTAGCGGGAGCCCTCAATGAGCAGTTCTTC
13,TRBJ1-1,.,TRBV19,medium-sized,CASAWAANTEAFF,TGTGCCAGCGCCTGGGCGGCGAACACTGAAGCTTTCTTT
13,TRBJ2-1,TRBD2,TRBV6-2/TRBV6-3,medium-sized,CAGRASGGLWQFF,TGTGCCGGCCGGGCTAGCGGGGGCCTGTGGCAGTTCTTC
16,TRBJ2-7,.,TRBV15,medium-sized,CATSRDLGQNTYEQYF,TGTGCCACCAGCAGAGACCTCGGACAGAACACCTACGAGCAGTACTTC
12,TRBJ2-5,.,TRBV27,medium-sized,CASRTLGETQYF,TGTGCCAGCCGGACGCTCGGAGAGACCCAGTACTTC
13,TRBJ1-1,.,TRBV2,.,CASSTPRDTEAFF,TGTGCCAGCTCTACACCCAGGGACACTGAAGCTTTCTTT
15,TRBJ1-5,.,TRBV20-1,.,CSATNRVTSNQPQHF,TGCAGTGCTACCAACAGGGTTACTAGCAATCAGCCCCAGCATTTT
15,TRBJ1-5,TRBD1,TRBV6-5,medium-sized,CASSPGGWGNQPQHF,TGTGCCAGCAGTCCAGGGGGCTGGGGCAATCAGCCCCAGCATTTT
15,TRBJ1-2,TRBD1,TRBV18,.,CASSDNRGGNGGYTF,TGTGCCAGCTCAGACAACAGGGGAGGAAACGGTGGCTACACCTTC
14,TRBJ2-3,TRBD1,TRBV5-1,many,CASSLGQGDGTQYF,TGCGCCAGCAGCTTGGGACAGGGGGACGGTACGCAGTATTTT
16,TRBJ2-5,.,TRBV19,medium-sized,CASSISVRGREETQYF,.
11,TRBJ1-2,TRBD1,TRBV19,medium-sized,CAILDRDGYTF,TGTGCCATATTGGACAGGGACGGCTACACCTTC
15,TRBJ2-1,.,TRBV5-1,many,CASSLSGTSYNEQFF,TGCGCCAGCAGCCTTTCCGGGACCTCCTACAATGAGCAGTTCTTC
16,TRBJ2-7,.,TRBV6-2/TRBV6-3,medium-sized,CASSTRRDWGLYEQYF,TGTGCCAGCAGCACCCGAAGGGACTGGGGATTATACGAGCAGTACTTC
12,TRBJ1-1,.,TRBV29-1,large,CSVEGRYTEAFF,TGCAGCGTTGAAGGACGGTACACTGAAGCTTTCTTT
15,TRBJ1-2,TRBD1,TRBV19,medium-sized,CASSAQGALNYGYTF,TGTGCCAGTAGTGCGCAGGGGGCGTTGAACTATGGCTACACCTTC
17,TRBJ2-6,TRBD1,TRBV19,few,CASSTRQGRSGANVLTF,TGTGCCAGTAGTACACGACAGGGGCGCTCTGGGGCCAACGTCCTGACTTTC
13,TRBJ1-5,.,TRBV19,.,CASSLAGKGPQHF,TGTGCCAGTAGTCTGGCAGGGAAGGGGCCCCAGCATTTT